The 30 T cell receptor beta chains given below trace back to one sample, sequenced in a study of T cell responses to AZD1222 COVID-19 vaccine (dated by TCRdb to the early 2020s). The method behind the library was the immunoSEQ multiplex PCR assay. Entries here come from immuneACCESS through TCRdb and include only in-frame sequences with V and J called. Some clones fail to appear in such tables; in the studies checked, an unresolved V gene covers under half of the shortfall, and the cause of the remainder is unknown. The sample records roughly 200,000 clones, about nine tenths of which are singletons. Clones ranked in the top ten supply less than 2% of the sample. Read against the paper, the sample's time point label means: about 28 days (+/-7) after the second vaccine dose. The sequences come from peripheral blood, collected 28 days after the second AZD1222 dose. All receptors derive from an adult who received the AZD1222 COVID-19 vaccine.

The genes are TRBV30 and TRBJ2-7; 7 positions match TRBD1. J gave up 6 bases and V 2 bases, and 4 bases lay outside the gene matches. The CDR3 runs to 12 residues. Germline CDR1 GTSNPN, CDR2 SVGIG (reference sequence). Here the CDR3 reads CAWSHPGGEQYF. CDR3 nucleotides: TGTGCCTGGAGTCATCCAGGGGGCGAGCAGTACTTC.

V gene TRBV5-6 combines with J gene TRBJ2-4, with TRBD2 matching 11 bases. The CDR3 contains 16 residues. The J segment lost 2 bases and the V segment lost 4 bases, leaving 5 bases of the junction unmatched. CDR1 is SGHDT and CDR2 is YYEEEE in the germline V gene. For the CDR3, the DNA is TGTGCCAGCAGCACTAGCGGGAGTGGAACCAAAAACATTCAGTACTTC. Translated: CASSTSGSGTKNIQYF.

This clone was recorded once. The CDR3 DNA is TGTGCCAGCAGCCAAGATAAGGGGGGTACCTATGGCTACACCTTC. This encodes CASSQDKGGTYGYTF. The gene calls are TRBV3-1 (or the pseudogene TRBV3-2) and TRBJ1-2; a possible D gene is TRBD1 (6 bases). CDR1 and CDR2 (germline): LGHDT, YNNKEL (reference sequence). Trimming removed 0 bases from V and 4 bases from J, with 12 bases in between. CDR3 length equals 15 residues.

The CDR3: CASSLKSVDSPLHF. In DNA form, the CDR3 reads TGTGCCAGTAGTTTGAAGTCCGTTGATTCACCCCTCCACTTT. The rearrangement joins TRBV19 to TRBJ1-6; no firm D call. This CDR3 region has 14 residues. The ends were cut back, 5 bases at V and 8 bases at J, with 13 bases in the middle. Germline V gives CDR1 LNHDA, CDR2 SQIVND (reference sequence).

The chain has TRBV6-1 and TRBJ1-2; unclear D gene. V was shortened by 2 bases and J by 7 bases, with 17 bases between the two germline ends. The CDR3 runs 15 residues. Germline-derived CDR1 and CDR2 are MNHNS and SASEGT. DNA of the CDR3: TGTGCCAGCAGTGAACGAGGCCAGCCCCTTAGTGGCTACACCTTC. Its protein product is CASSERGQPLSGYTF.

The chain recombines TRBV6-1 with TRBJ2-7; 7 positions agree with TRBD2. The CDR3 length is 15 residues. Germline V gene lookup returns CDR1 MNHNS and CDR2 SASEGT. Trimming took 3 bases from V and 0 from J; bases not matched to a gene: 5. The CDR3 DNA follows: TGTGCCAGCAGTGAGGGGGGGGATAGCTCCTACGAGCAGTACTTC. Its translation: CASSEGGDSSYEQYF.

The V gene is TRBV5-4, the J gene TRBJ2-1, with 8 bases fitting TRBD1. V shed 6 bases, J shed 8 bases, and the junction held 7 bases outside the gene matches. CDR1 is SGHNT, CDR2 YYREEE, per germline (reference sequence). CDR3 length equals 13 residues. The CDR3 bases are TGTGCCAGCAACTCACAGGGGGTCGATGAGCAGTTCTTC. Amino acid sequence: CASNSQGVDEQFF.

The chain carries TRBV2 and TRBJ1-2, with D maybe TRBD1 (5 bases). The V gene's germline CDR1 is SNHLY and CDR2 FYNNEI. This CDR3 comprises 12 residues. The V end lost 6 bases, the J end lost 7 bases, and 12 bases lay between the germline ends. The CDR3 loop reads CASRGPGTGYTF. DNA for the CDR3: TGTGCCAGCAGAGGCCCAGGGACTGGCTACACCTTC.

This chain connects TRBV21-1 to TRBJ2-3. TRBV21-1 is a pseudogene locus. The CDR3 loop spans 16 amino acids. CDR3 nucleotides: TGTGCCAGCAGGACGGGGGCTAGCGAAACTCCAGATACGCAGTATTTT. Its translation is CASRTGASETPDTQYF.

The chain has TRBV23-1 and TRBJ1-1; possibly TRBD1 for D (6 bases). TRBV23-1 is reported as an ORF; its role is uncertain. CDR3 length equals 14 residues. V lost 0 bases to trimming and J lost 5 bases, with 10 bases between them. The CDR3 DNA is TGCGCCAGCAGTCAATCGGGGGGGCGGACTGAAGCTTTCTTT. Protein: CASSQSGGRTEAFF.

The rearrangement uses TRBV7-3 and TRBJ2-3; 12 bases agree with TRBD2. CDR1 is SGHTA, CDR2 FQGTGA, per germline. CDR3 length: 13 amino acids. V shed 3 bases, J shed 12 bases, and the junction held 4 bases outside the gene matches. CDR3 DNA sequence: TGTGCCAGCAGCTTCGGACTAGCGGGGCCACAGTATTTT. Its protein is CASSFGLAGPQYF.

The chain combines TRBV5-8 with TRBJ1-2; 10 positions agree with TRBD1. Germline values: CDR1 SGHTS, CDR2 YDEGEE. CDR3 length: 14 residues. Trimming took 8 bases from V and 7 from J; bases not matched to a gene: 11. The CDR3 loop reads CARLVETGGLGYTF. CDR3 DNA sequence: TGTGCCAGACTTGTCGAGACAGGGGGCCTTGGCTACACCTTC.

CDR3 DNA: TGTGCCAGCAGTGTAGGGTTCAATGAGCAGTTCTTC. This codes for CASSVGFNEQFF. This sequence joins TRBV27 and TRBJ2-1; D not certain. The CDR3 runs to 12 residues. V was shortened by 5 bases and J by 6 bases, with 8 bases between the two germline ends. The V gene's germline CDR1 is MNHEY and CDR2 SMNVEV (reference sequence).

This chain connects TRBV11-2 to TRBJ1-6; the D is unclear. V lost 5 bases to trimming and J lost 6 bases, with 8 bases between them. Germline loops: CDR1 SGHAT, CDR2 FQNNGV. CDR3 length: 13 amino acids. CDR3 sequence: CASSPTANSPLHF. The DNA for the CDR3 is TGTGCCAGCAGCCCAACCGCTAATTCACCCCTCCACTTT.

The rearrangement links TRBV19 to TRBJ1-3, with D possibly being TRBD1 (5 bases). Germline CDR1 is LNHDA and CDR2 is SQIVND (reference sequence). The V end was cut by 8 bases, the J end by 0 bases, with 11 bases between. The CDR3 length is 14 residues. CDR3 loop: CASYPGHSGNTIYF. CDR3 bases: TGTGCCAGTTATCCGGGGCACTCTGGAAACACCATATATTTT.

V is TRBV11-2 and J is TRBJ2-3; D remains unclear. The CDR3 has 14 amino acids. V was cut by 3 bases and J by 1 base, with 8 bases left in between. The germline V gene has CDR1 SGHAT and CDR2 FQNNGV. CDR3 region: CASSLSGGTDTQYF. The CDR3 DNA follows: TGTGCCAGCAGCTTGTCCGGTGGCACAGATACGCAGTATTTT.

The V call is TRBV19, the J call TRBJ1-3, with D unclear. Germline CDR1 LNHDA, CDR2 SQIVND (reference sequence). This CDR3 has 13 amino acids. Trimming removed 7 bases from V and 4 bases from J, with 11 bases in between. The CDR3 DNA follows: TGTGCCAGTAACCGGGAACTAGGAAACACCATATATTTT. Amino acids: CASNRELGNTIYF.

Regarding this clone: The sample has other DNA sequences that encode this CDR3 too. The chain has TRBV5-1 and TRBJ1-1; 9 bases agree with TRBD1. Germline V lookup: CDR1 SGHRS, CDR2 YFSETQ. The CDR3 is 13 amino acids. Unmatched junction bases numbered 2, after V lost 4 bases and J lost 4 bases. The CDR3 bases are TGCGCCAGCAGCCCGGGACAGGGCACTGAAGCTTTCTTT. This encodes CASSPGQGTEAFF.

This clone appeared a single time. The chain uses TRBV9 and TRBJ2-5; 11 nucleotides match TRBD2. Looked up from germline, CDR1 is SGDLS and CDR2 is YYNGEE. The CDR3 totals 14 residues. Unmatched junction bases numbered 2, after V lost 2 bases and J lost 5 bases. The CDR3: CASSVTSGVETQYF. The CDR3 bases are TGTGCCAGCAGCGTGACTAGCGGGGTTGAGACCCAGTACTTC.

Concerning this clone: At the DNA level, this CDR3 is encoded by other sequences in the same sample as well. The chain uses TRBV4-1 and TRBJ2-5; 16 bases map to TRBD2. Looked up from germline, CDR1 is MGHRA and CDR2 is YSYEKL. The CDR3 length is 19 residues. The V gene end was trimmed by 3 bases and the J gene end by 3 bases; junction bases not matched to a gene: 10. Here the CDR3 reads CASSHPGLAGGPGKETQYF. The CDR3 coding sequence is TGCGCCAGCAGCCATCCGGGACTAGCGGGAGGGCCGGGTAAAGAGACCCAGTACTTC.

CDR3 coding DNA: TGTGCCAGTAGTATGAGTTGGGGGACTAGCGGGAGCAATGAGCAGTTCTTC. Encoded protein: CASSMSWGTSGSNEQFF. The chain recombines TRBV19 with TRBJ2-1; TRBD2 aligns across 14 bases. Per the germline V gene, CDR1 is LNHDA and CDR2 is SQIVND (reference sequence). CDR3 length: 17 amino acids. V was clipped by 3 bases and J by 6 bases; unmatched bases: 7.

The gene calls are TRBV6-1 and TRBJ2-2; D remains ambiguous. The V end was cut by 1 base, the J end by 4 bases, with 16 bases between. This CDR3 is built from 17 residues. The germline V gene encodes CDR1 MNHNS and CDR2 SASEGT. CDR3 bases: TGTGCCAGCAGTGAAGGGCTTGGGATGCCGAGCACCGGGGAGCTGTTTTTT. This codes for CASSEGLGMPSTGELFF.

This chain uses TRBV11-2 with TRBJ1-1; D might be TRBD1 (6 bases). Germline V lookup: CDR1 SGHAT, CDR2 FQNNGV. V dropped 5 bases and J dropped 1 base, with 11 bases sitting between them. This CDR3 contains 14 residues. The CDR3 protein is CASSHRVWNTEAFF. Written as DNA, the CDR3 is TGTGCCAGCAGCCACAGGGTTTGGAACACTGAAGCTTTCTTT.

This sequence joins TRBV11-2 and TRBJ1-1, with D perhaps TRBD1 (5 bases). Germline V gene sequence: CDR1 SGHAT, CDR2 FQNNGV. V gave up 3 bases and J gave up 4 bases, with 12 bases separating them. The CDR3 totals 14 residues. This CDR3 reads CASSFMVGGTEAFF. The CDR3 DNA reads TGTGCCAGCAGCTTTATGGTTGGGGGCACTGAAGCTTTCTTT.

The chain uses TRBV20-1 and TRBJ1-6; the D is unclear. Germline V CDR1 and CDR2: DFQATT, SNEGSKA (reference sequence). V lost 4 bases, J lost 9 bases, and 7 bases lay in between. The length of the CDR3 is 11 residues. CDR3 protein: CSATSGSPLHF. The CDR3 DNA is TGCAGTGCTACAAGTGGTTCACCCCTCCACTTT.

The V and J genes are TRBV13 and TRBJ2-1, with D possibly matching TRBD2 (6 bases). The CDR3 contains 17 residues. CDR1 is PRHDT and CDR2 is FYEKMQ in the germline V gene (reference sequence). V lost 4 bases and J 8 bases, leaving 24 bases between the germline ends. The CDR3 is CASSYKRRGLLGDEQFF. The CDR3 DNA reads TGTGCCAGCAGCTACAAACGGAGGGGCCTACTTGGGGATGAGCAGTTCTTC.

The chain combines TRBV10-1 with TRBJ2-7; D not resolved. The CDR3 has 12 residues. Deletions cut 4 bases from V and 1 base from J, with 5 bases between. Germline V gene lookup returns CDR1 WNHNN and CDR2 SYGVQD (reference sequence). Here the CDR3 reads CASSGPSYEQYF. The CDR3, as DNA: TGCGCCAGCAGTGGACCTTCCTACGAGCAGTACTTC.

This chain links TRBV5-1 with TRBJ1-1; TRBD1 might be the D (6 bases). The CDR3 is 15 amino acids. CDR1 is SGHRS and CDR2 is YFSETQ in the germline V gene. Deletions cut 0 bases from V and 6 bases from J, with 15 bases between. CDR3 DNA sequence: TGCGCCAGCAGCTTGGTTCAGGGGCGCCAGGCTGAAGCTTTCTTT. Protein sequence: CASSLVQGRQAEAFF.

The V gene is TRBV7-2, the J gene TRBJ1-1, with 7 bases aligning to TRBD1. Germline V gene sequence: CDR1 SGHTA, CDR2 FQGNSA. Unmatched junction bases numbered 7, after V lost 6 bases and J lost 6 bases. CDR3 length: 13 amino acids. The CDR3 DNA follows: TGTGCCAGCAGACAGGGGAGTTGGTCTGAAGCTTTCTTT. Its protein product is CASRQGSWSEAFF.

The chain uses TRBV11-2 and TRBJ2-4; D remains unclear. Per the germline V gene, CDR1 is SGHAT and CDR2 is FQNNGV. This CDR3 has 16 residues. The V and J ends lost 1 base and 0 bases respectively, with 10 bases between them. CDR3 residues: CASSLGQALAKNIQYF. The CDR3 DNA reads TGTGCCAGCAGCTTAGGGCAGGCTCTAGCCAAAAACATTCAGTACTTC.